Described below is a single TCR beta chain sequence and its context. Its cognate antigen is unknown. Trimming took 5 bases from V and 2 from J; bases not matched to a gene: 6. Looked up from germline, CDR1 is SGHRS and CDR2 is YFSETQ. The CDR3 spans 15 residues. Sequenced by immunoSEQ multiplex PCR; TCRdb stores in-frame clones only, minus some. The data show tens of thousands of clones, more than 80% seen once. This sample stems from a study of OX40 agonist ivuxolimab in advanced cancers. Turning to the study itself: Previous treatment with anti-PD-1, anti-PD-L1 or anti-CTLA-4 therapy was allowed; more than 35% had received some.

Regarding the study as a whole: Expanded clones were, on average, more numerous in CD8+ T cells than in CD4+.

Sequenced material: CD4+ or CD8+ T cells sorted from blood, taken in a trial of the OX40 agonist ivuxolimab. The receptor was isolated from an adult with an advanced solid tumor such as melanoma, head and neck, liver or kidney cancer. The chain carries TRBV5-1 and TRBJ2-5; 10 bases match TRBD1. The CDR3 sequence is CASRTGGAGQETQYF. CDR3 sequence (DNA): TGCGCCAGCAGGACAGGGGGCGCGGGACAAGAGACCCAGTACTTC.